This TCR beta chain derives from a study of blood T cell repertoires in COVID-19. In the source study's methods: By means of reference gene primer amplification, nucleated cell counts were estimated. The method was immunoSEQ multiplex PCR; TCRdb's version includes in-frame clones alone and lacks a portion of them. Clonal size and the V and J genes are those of that table, whereas D and trimming came from the DNA. The table lists 190,000 or so clones, approximately 90% of them singletons. The CDR3 is 13 amino acids. Germline CDR1 reads SGHNT; CDR2 reads YENEEA. With V trimmed by 1 base and J by 7 bases, 1 base remained unmatched.

This sequence originates from a woman in her twenties or thirties with acute or convalescent COVID-19. Material for sequencing was peripheral blood. The rearrangement joins TRBV11-3 to TRBJ1-1, with 9 bases aligning to TRBD1. The CDR3 nucleotides are TGTGCCAGCAGCTTAGGGGACAGGGATGAAGCTTTCTTT. Translated, it gives CASSLGDRDEAFF.